Given below is one TCR delta chain in context. The likely explanation is a read error, given a far larger clone one base away. TCRdb made new clone calls on the RT-PCR reads using CATT. The table lists about 2,600 delta-chain clones, less than 30% of them singletons, with about 7.7% in the top ten. The germline CDR1 and CDR2 sequences are GEAIGNYY and EKD. This CDR3 comprises 16 residues. This sample stems from a study of gamma-delta T cells after stem cell transplantation. This clonotype was obtained from a human donor. It is not recorded whose cells these are; they may come from a transplant donor. This chain joins TRDV2 and TRDJ1, with 13 nucleotides matching TRDD3. Input material: gamma-delta T cells. The CDR3 sequence is CACDELGDTNTDKPIF. CDR3 bases: TGTGCCTGTGACGAACTGGGGGATACGAACACCGATAAACCCATCTTT.